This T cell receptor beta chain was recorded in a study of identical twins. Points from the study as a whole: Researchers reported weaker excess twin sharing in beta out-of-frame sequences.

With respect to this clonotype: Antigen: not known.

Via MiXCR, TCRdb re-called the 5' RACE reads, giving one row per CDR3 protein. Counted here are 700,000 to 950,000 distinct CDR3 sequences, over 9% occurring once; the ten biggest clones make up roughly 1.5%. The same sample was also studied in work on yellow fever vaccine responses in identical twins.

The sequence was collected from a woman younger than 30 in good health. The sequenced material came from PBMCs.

The CDR3 sequence: CASSQDTLANPFF. DNA of the CDR3: TGTGCCAGCAGCCAAGATACGCTAGCAAATCCGTTCTTC. This chain connects TRBV3-1 to TRBJ2-1; D is perhaps TRBD2 (5 bases). V lost 0 bases, J lost 15 bases, and 15 bases lay in between. The CDR3 totals 13 residues. Germline loops: CDR1 LGHDT, CDR2 YNNKEL (reference sequence).